Here is one TCR beta chain with its context. These data come from a study of beta chain features in type 1 diabetes. Study details: When patients were set against healthy donors, age, gender and cell yields were similar.

The V and J ends lost 1 base and 5 bases, in that order; junction bases with no gene match: 7. Germline CDR1 is SGHVS and CDR2 is FNYEAQ. This CDR3 has 16 residues. The investigators reverse transcribed all of the isolated RNA, so they sequenced expressed TCRB transcripts. TCRdb's table, derived via immunoSEQ multiplex PCR, lists solely in-frame clones and lacks some. The data contain under 300,000 clones, 25% to 30% of them seen just once; the ten biggest clones take up under 5%. Sequencing input: central memory CD4+ T cells from blood. The clonotype was recovered from a man aged 25-45 years in good health. This chain uses TRBV7-6 with TRBJ2-1; 8 bases line up with TRBD2. CDR3 coding DNA: TGTGCCAGCAGCTTAGTGGGGACTAGTGGGGACAATGAGCAGTTCTTC. As protein: CASSLVGTSGDNEQFF.